Shown below are 22 T cell receptor beta chains from a single sample sequenced in a study of blood T cell repertoires in COVID-19. Repertoires were generated with immunoSEQ multiplex PCR, while TCRdb's copy carries only in-frame clones and drops some. The table has under 170,000 clones, 80% to 90% seen once. Sequencing was carried out using peripheral blood. The receptor set was obtained from a man between 65 and 79 years old with acute or convalescent COVID-19.

The genes are TRBV9 and TRBJ2-2, with 14 bases aligning to TRBD2. This CDR3 contains 17 residues. From germline, CDR1 is SGDLS and CDR2 YYNGEE. The V gene end was trimmed by 3 bases and the J gene end by 7 bases; junction bases not matched to a gene: 8. The CDR3 sequence is CASSEGLAGDRGGELFF. The CDR3 DNA reads TGTGCCAGCAGCGAGGGACTAGCGGGAGATCGGGGCGGGGAGCTGTTTTTT.

The CDR3 DNA follows: TGTGCCAGCAGTTTACCCGGGACAGGGTTCCGGGCTTTCTTT. Translated: CASSLPGTGFRAFF. The chain combines TRBV28 with TRBJ1-1; 9 nucleotides match TRBD1. The CDR3 sequence is 14 residues long. Germline V gene lookup returns CDR1 MDHEN and CDR2 SYDVKM. V lost 2 bases and J lost 11; bases outside the gene matches: 9.

The V call is TRBV15, the J call TRBJ2-7; no clear D gene. Looked up from germline, CDR1 is LNHNV and CDR2 is YYDKDF (reference sequence). This CDR3 is built from 14 residues. Trimming took 0 bases from V and 2 from J, leaving 8 bases between them. The CDR3 sequence is CATSRDPQAYEQYF. The CDR3 coding sequence is TGTGCCACCAGCAGAGATCCCCAGGCCTACGAGCAGTACTTC. Together with reference TRBV15 and TRBJ2-7, the CDR3 gives the full variable domain: DAMVIQNPRYQVTQFGKPVTLSCSQTLNHNVMYWYQQKSSQAPKLLFHYYDKDFNNEADTPDNFQSRRPNTSFCFLDIRSPGLGDTAMYLCATSRDPQAYEQYFGPGTRLTVT.

The genes are TRBV24-1 and TRBJ2-6, with TRBD1 identical over 10 bases. In germline, CDR1 is KGHDR, CDR2 SFDVKD. The CDR3 is 17 residues long. Germline trimming cut 6 bases from V and 0 bases from J; bases unmatched to any gene: 4. CDR3 in amino acids: CATSSGQGPSGANVLTF. The CDR3 DNA reads TGTGCCACCAGTTCGGGACAGGGGCCCTCTGGGGCCAACGTCCTGACTTTC.

The chain joins TRBV7-6 to TRBJ2-5; 8 bases are a match to TRBD2. The CDR3 has 15 amino acids. Losses at the gene ends were 3 bases for V and 0 bases for J; bases not matched to a gene: 3. Germline V gene data show CDR1 as SGHVS and CDR2 as FNYEAQ. The CDR3 spells CASSLGGRHQETQYF. The CDR3 DNA reads as TGTGCCAGCAGCTTGGGCGGGAGGCACCAAGAGACCCAGTACTTC.

The genes are TRBV5-1 and TRBJ2-5, with 11 bases that match TRBD2. Germline lookup yields CDR1 SGHRS and CDR2 YFSETQ. The ends lost 5 bases at V and 1 base at J; junction bases unmatched: 4. This CDR3 spans 15 amino acids. Here the CDR3 reads CASSPGLAVQETQYF. CDR3 nucleotide sequence: TGCGCCAGCAGTCCGGGACTAGCGGTCCAAGAGACCCAGTACTTC.

The chain employs TRBV9 and TRBJ1-4, with D tentatively TRBD1 (5 bases). The germline V gene has CDR1 SGDLS and CDR2 YYNGEE. The CDR3 extends over 15 amino acids. Trimming took off 2 bases at V and 7 bases at J, with 15 bases between the two ends. The CDR3 protein is CASSVLDQGVEKLFF. DNA of the CDR3: TGTGCCAGCAGCGTTCTCGACCAGGGTGTTGAAAAACTGTTTTTT. The variable domain in full, with the rest retrieved from reference TRBV9 and TRBJ1-4, is DSGVTQTPKHLITATGQRVTLRCSPRSGDLSVYWYQQSLDQGLQFLIQYYNGEERAKGNILERFSAQQFPDLHSELNLSSLELGDSALYFCASSVLDQGVEKLFFGSGTQLSVL.

V gene TRBV5-1 combines with J gene TRBJ2-7; TRBD2 is a possible D gene (6 bases). V was pared by 6 bases and J by 4 bases, with 11 bases between. Germline assignment: CDR1 SGHRS and CDR2 YFSETQ. There are 12 residues in the CDR3. As DNA, the CDR3 is TGCGCCAGCATGGGGGGAACGTACGAGCAGTACTTC. As protein: CASMGGTYEQYF.

In this sample, this clone turned up a few times. The chain carries TRBV27 and TRBJ1-5; TRBD1 agrees at 9 bases. V lost 6 bases to trimming and J lost 3 bases; unmatched junction nucleotides: 6. The CDR3 loop spans 15 amino acids. Germline V gene data show CDR1 as MNHEY and CDR2 as SMNVEV (reference sequence). The CDR3 protein is CASSTGGRVNQPQHF. The CDR3 DNA sequence: TGTGCCAGCAGCACAGGGGGCCGGGTCAATCAGCCCCAGCATTTT.

The CDR3: CASSPGQHGELFF. In nucleotides, the CDR3 is TGTGCCAGCAGCCCGGGACAGCACGGGGAGCTGTTTTTT. J is TRBJ2-2 and V is TRBV11-3; 7 positions match TRBD1. The CDR3 contains 13 residues. CDR1 SGHNT and CDR2 YENEEA come from the germline V gene. With V trimmed by 5 bases and J by 7 bases, 4 bases remained unmatched.

The chain combines TRBV15 with TRBJ1-2; TRBD1 aligns across 9 bases. The CDR3 sequence is 16 residues long. Germline values: CDR1 LNHNV, CDR2 YYDKDF (reference sequence). J lost 4 bases, V lost 0 bases, and 6 bases had no gene match. CDR3 sequence (DNA): TGTGCCACCAGCAGAGATCTACCGACAGGGGGCTATGGCTACACCTTC. Translated: CATSRDLPTGGYGYTF.

As concerns this clone: The same CDR3 is also encoded by other DNA sequences in this sample. The V call is TRBV6-5, the J call TRBJ1-1; D gene unclear. CDR3 length: 12 amino acids. V was cut by 6 bases and J by 5 bases, with 10 bases left in between. Germline loops: CDR1 MNHEY, CDR2 SVGAGI. The CDR3 coding sequence is TGTGCCAGCAGCACGGGTGGGACTGAAGCTTTCTTT. It codes for CASSTGGTEAFF.

V and J are TRBV5-1 and TRBJ2-7, with 13 bases matching TRBD2. In germline, CDR1 is SGHRS, CDR2 YFSETQ. This CDR3 has 18 amino acids. With V trimmed by 4 bases and J by 4 bases, 14 bases remained unmatched. CDR3 DNA: TGCGCCAGCAGCGTCTCGGGACTAGCGGGATCCCCTATGTACGAGCAGTACTTC. Protein: CASSVSGLAGSPMYEQYF.

This rearrangement joins TRBV25-1 to TRBJ1-1; D not certain. V was trimmed by 4 bases and J by 4 bases, leaving 10 bases between them. The CDR3 is 13 residues long. Per the germline V gene, CDR1 is MGHDK and CDR2 is SYGVNS. Here the CDR3 reads CASSGKGSTEAFF. CDR3 nucleotides: TGTGCCAGCAGTGGTAAAGGGAGCACTGAAGCTTTCTTT. The entire variable domain, with the rest obtained from reference TRBV25-1 and TRBJ1-1, is as follows: EADIYQTPRYLVIGTGKKITLECSQTMGHDKMYWYQQDPGMELHLIHYSYGVNSTEKGDLSSESTVSRIRTEHFPLTLESARPSHTSQYLCASSGKGSTEAFFGQGTRLTVV.

This chain connects TRBV4-3 to TRBJ2-7; D might be TRBD2 (5 bases). V gave up 0 bases and J gave up 1 base, with 10 bases separating them. There are 15 residues in the CDR3. Germline assignment: CDR1 LGHNA and CDR2 YSLEER. CDR3 loop: CASSQERIASYEQYF. For the CDR3, the DNA is TGCGCCAGCAGCCAAGAGAGGATAGCGTCCTACGAGCAGTACTTC.

This chain uses TRBV2 with TRBJ2-3; the match to TRBD2 covers 8 bases. Germline V gene sequence: CDR1 SNHLY, CDR2 FYNNEI. CDR3 size: 15 residues. Trimming at V came to 6 bases and at J to 0 bases, leaving 5 bases not matched to a gene. The CDR3 bases are TGTGCCAGCAGGCGGGCTAGCGGGAGCACAGATACGCAGTATTTT. It is translated as CASRRASGSTDTQYF.

This clone is medium-sized (0.01 to 0.1%). This chain joins TRBV15 and TRBJ1-5; the match to TRBD1 covers 7 bases. CDR1 LNHNV and CDR2 YYDKDF come from the germline V gene (reference sequence). The CDR3 consists of 15 residues. The trim removed 3 bases at V and 2 bases at J, leaving 4 bases unmatched. CDR3 nucleotides: TGTGCCACCAGCAGGGACAGGTTGGGCAATCAGCCCCAGCATTTT. As protein: CATSRDRLGNQPQHF.

As regards this clone: This clone may be a read error of a much larger clone one base away. This rearrangement joins TRBV2 to TRBJ2-2; D is ambiguous. Germline CDR1 SNHLY, CDR2 FYNNEI. The V end was cut by 7 bases, the J end by 1 base, with 7 bases between. The CDR3 length is 13 residues. CDR3 protein: CASISGNTGELFF. Written as DNA, the CDR3 is TGTGCCAGCATTAGTGGGAACACCGGGGAGCTGTTTTTT. The full variable domain, its missing parts supplied by reference TRBV2 and TRBJ2-2, is EPEVTQTPSHQVTQMGQEVILRCVPISNHLYFYWYRQILGQKVEFLVSFYNNEISEKSEIFDDQFSVERPDGSNFTLKIRSTKLEDSAMYFCASISGNTGELFFGEGSRLTVL.

This clone was recorded only once. The V gene is TRBV24-1, the J gene TRBJ2-1; 11 bases map to TRBD2. The CDR3 sequence is 16 residues long. Germline CDR1 and CDR2: KGHDR and SFDVKD. Trimming removed 4 bases from V and 4 bases from J; junction bases left unmatched: 5. CDR3 residues: CATSDPTSGSYNEQFF. The CDR3 DNA is TGTGCCACCAGTGACCCCACTAGCGGGAGTTACAATGAGCAGTTCTTC.

This clone is a singleton in its sample. The chain uses TRBV9 and TRBJ1-4; 7 nucleotides align to TRBD1. Germline assignment: CDR1 SGDLS and CDR2 YYNGEE. The CDR3 has 14 residues. The trim removed 4 bases at V and 10 bases at J, leaving 10 bases unmatched. The CDR3 protein is CASSSRQGSRKLFF. CDR3 coding DNA: TGTGCCAGCAGCTCCCGACAGGGATCGAGAAAACTGTTTTTT.

The chain joins TRBV10-3 to TRBJ2-1, with TRBD2 identical over 10 bases. Germline values: CDR1 ENHRY, CDR2 SYGVKD. V lost 4 bases to trimming and J lost 6 bases; unmatched junction nucleotides: 6. CDR3 length: 15 amino acids. As DNA, the CDR3 is TGTGCCATCAGTGCTCGACTAGCGGGTACCAATGAGCAGTTCTTC. Amino acid sequence: CAISARLAGTNEQFF.

The rearrangement uses TRBV4-3 and TRBJ2-5; TRBD2 matches at 11 bases. CDR1 is LGHNA, CDR2 YSLEER, per germline. V lost 0 bases to trimming and J lost 5 bases; unmatched junction nucleotides: 8. This CDR3 has 17 amino acids. This CDR3 is CASSQENSGRAGETQYF. CDR3 sequence (DNA): TGCGCCAGCAGCCAAGAAAATAGCGGGAGGGCAGGGGAGACCCAGTACTTC.